This is a list of T cell receptor beta chains from one sample in a study of T-cell memory formation after mild COVID-19. TCRdb reprocessed the 5' RACE reads with MiXCR, giving one entry per CDR3 protein. The table records about 350,000 distinct CDR3 sequences, around 13% of them present only once. Sequenced: PBMCs or a T cell subset sorted from them (not recorded which). The origin of the receptors is a man aged 18 to 29 who had mild COVID-19 (a few samples of this study predate the infection). Cell type and time point are not known. CDR3s include the opening cysteine and the closing phenylalanine or tryptophan. A D gene is named only where the DNA matches it firmly. Clone size appears in some rows only: once, few, many, or a class for an expanded clone.

v_gene	abundance	j_gene	d_gene	CDR3nt	CDR3aa
TRBV10-2	few	TRBJ1-2	-	TGCGCCAGCAGTGAGCAGACCAGCCGCGGGGTTCTCTATGGCTACACCTTC	CASSEQTSRGVLYGYTF
TRBV27	-	TRBJ1-6	-	TGTGCCAGCAGTCTACACCCGCGGGGAGGGAGGTCACCCCTCCACTTT	CASSLHPRGGRSPLHF
TRBV4-3	few	TRBJ2-2	-	TGCGCCAGCAGCCCACCACTGGGGGGCTCGACCGGGGAGCTGTTTTTT	CASSPPLGGSTGELFF
TRBV20-1	many	TRBJ2-3	-	TGCAGTGCTAGGGACCTGGGGGGGGCAACCACAGATACGCAGTATTTT	CSARDLGGATTDTQYF
TRBV5-5	many	TRBJ2-5	TRBD2	TGTGCCAGCAGCCCCCCGGGGGGGCAAGAGACCCAGTACTTC	CASSPPGGQETQYF
TRBV4-1	few	TRBJ2-7	-	TGCGCCAGCAGCCAAGAAGCGGCGCGGGGTAACGAGCAGTACTTC	CASSQEAARGNEQYF
TRBV20-1	-	TRBJ1-2	TRBD1	TGCAGTGCTAAACAGGGGATCTATGGCTACACCTTC	CSAKQGIYGYTF
TRBV5-1	many	TRBJ2-2	-	TGCGCCAGCAGCTTTGACAGGATCGGCACCGGGGAGCTGTTTTTT	CASSFDRIGTGELFF
TRBV5-1	many	TRBJ1-3	-	TGCGCCAGCAGCTTGGAACGAGGCCAGGGAAACACCATATATTTT	CASSLERGQGNTIYF
TRBV12-5	-	TRBJ1-1	-	TGTGCTAGTGGTTTAGAGGTCGGCACTGAAGCTTTCTTT	CASGLEVGTEAFF
TRBV5-1	few	TRBJ2-1	TRBD2	TGCGCCAGCAGCTTGTTCAGGACTAGCGGTTTGGCGAGCTCCTACAATGAGCAGTTCTTC	CASSLFRTSGLASSYNEQFF
TRBV5-1	-	TRBJ2-1	-	TGCGCCAACAGCGGCCGATCCAGCTCCTACAATGAGCAGTTCTTC	CANSGRSSSYNEQFF
TRBV7-2	few	TRBJ1-1	-	TGTGCCAGCAGCTTGGGGGGGGCATTGACTGAAGCTTTCTTT	CASSLGGALTEAFF
TRBV20-1	few	TRBJ2-1	-	TGCAGTGCCCCAACCCTAGCGCAGAGCTCCTACAATGAGCAGTTCTTC	CSAPTLAQSSYNEQFF
TRBV6-2/TRBV6-3	many	TRBJ2-3	-	TGTGCCAGCAGTCGGGGGCAAACCAATACAGATACGCAGTATTTT	CASSRGQTNTDTQYF
TRBV5-4	-	TRBJ2-5	-	TGTGCCAGCAGCTTGGTTGGCTGGCAAGAGACCCAGTACTTC	CASSLVGWQETQYF
TRBV7-9	-	TRBJ1-1	-	TGTGCCAGCAGCCCCGGATGGGGGGGTGACACTGAAGCTTTCTTT	CASSPGWGGDTEAFF
TRBV6-2/TRBV6-3	few	TRBJ2-3	-	TGTGCCAGCAGTTACTGGGAGCGCACAGATACGCAGTATTTT	CASSYWERTDTQYF
TRBV7-2	few	TRBJ1-5	-	TGTGCCAGCAGCATGCCGGGGGGTAGCAATCAGCCCCAGCATTTT	CASSMPGGSNQPQHF
TRBV5-1	few	TRBJ1-5	-	TGCGCCAGCAGCTTGGCCGGGGAAGGAGGGCAGCCCCAGCATTTT	CASSLAGEGGQPQHF
TRBV6-1	-	TRBJ2-3	-	TGTGCCAGCAGTGATTACCTCACAGATACGCAGTATTTT	CASSDYLTDTQYF
TRBV12-3/TRBV12-4	few	TRBJ1-1	-	TGTGCCAGCAGTTTGGATACCTCCGGGCTACACACTGAAGCTTTCTTT	CASSLDTSGLHTEAFF
TRBV29-1	-	TRBJ2-2	TRBD1	TGCAGCGTTGAGACAGGGGGACGGGAAGCCGGGGAGCTGTTTTTT	CSVETGGREAGELFF
TRBV28	-	TRBJ1-6	-	TGTGCCAGCAGTTTACTAGGGCGTGTGGTGGGATCACCCCTCCACTTT	CASSLLGRVVGSPLHF
TRBV20-1	few	TRBJ2-3	-	TGCAGTGCTAGACTCCCTGGGGCTCTCCCTAGCACAGATACGCAGTATTTT	CSARLPGALPSTDTQYF
TRBV20-1	-	TRBJ1-2	-	TGCAGTGCTAGAGGGCCCTCGAAGGGGGGCTATGGCTACACCTTC	CSARGPSKGGYGYTF
TRBV3-2	-	TRBJ1-1	-	TGTGCCAGCAGCCAAGACTACAGGGAGTCAGGCACTGAAGCTTTCTTT	CASSQDYRESGTEAFF
TRBV29-1	few	TRBJ1-2	-	TGCAGCGTTGCCGCAGACTATGGCTACACCTTC	CSVAADYGYTF
TRBV7-9	few	TRBJ2-5	TRBD1	TGTGCCAGCAGAAACAACGATTGGACAGGGCGGGAGACCCAGTACTTC	CASRNNDWTGRETQYF
TRBV7-2	-	TRBJ2-1	TRBD2	TGTGCCAGCAGCTCGGCGGGACTAGAGCAGTTCTTC	CASSSAGLEQFF
TRBV7-2	-	TRBJ2-5	-	TGTGCCAGCAGCTTTTTCCCGGGCCTCCAAGAGACCCAGTACTTC	CASSFFPGLQETQYF
TRBV27	-	TRBJ2-1	-	TGTGCCAGCAGTCCTTGGGGTCATGAGCAGTTCTTC	CASSPWGHEQFF
TRBV5-6	-	TRBJ1-2	TRBD1	TGTGCCAGCAGATTAAAGGGACAGGATTATGGCTACACCTTC	CASRLKGQDYGYTF
TRBV19	few	TRBJ1-6	-	TGTGCCAGTAGTATCCGTCCCGGGAATTCACCCCTCCACTTT	CASSIRPGNSPLHF
TRBV18	few	TRBJ2-1	TRBD1	TGTGCCAGCTCATTCGACAGGGGGACCTACAATGAGCAGTTCTTC	CASSFDRGTYNEQFF
TRBV2	-	TRBJ2-5	-	TGTGCCAGCAGTGAAATAGAGACCCAGTACTTC	CASSEIETQYF
TRBV20-1	few	TRBJ2-5	TRBD2	TGCAGTGCTACGAGCGGGGGCTCGGAGACCCAGTACTTC	CSATSGGSETQYF
TRBV7-9	few	TRBJ2-3	TRBD2	TGTGCCAGCAACAAAGGGAGGGGCACAGATACGCAGTATTTT	CASNKGRGTDTQYF
TRBV7-2	once	TRBJ2-5	TRBD1	TGTGCCAGCAGCACCCGGGACAGAGAGACCCAGTACTTC	CASSTRDRETQYF
TRBV5-1	many	TRBJ2-2	-	TGCGCCAGCAGCTTGGTGAGGGGGTCGCCTTTTCGGGGGACAACGAACACCGGGGAGCTGTTTTTT	CASSLVRGSPFRGTTNTGELFF
TRBV11-2	many	TRBJ2-6	-	TGTGCCAGCAGCCGACGCAGGTTCTCTGGGGCCAACGTCCTGACTTTC	CASSRRRFSGANVLTF
TRBV7-9	few	TRBJ1-1	-	TGTGCCAGCAGCTTACGGGGGAGGGAGAGCACTGAAGCTTTCTTT	CASSLRGRESTEAFF
TRBV5-4	-	TRBJ1-2	TRBD1	TGTGCCAGCAGCTTGGTAGGCAGGGGGGACGGCTACACCTTC	CASSLVGRGDGYTF
TRBV6-4	-	TRBJ2-5	-	TGTGCCAGCAGTGACTCCCCCCGAGGGACCCAGTACTTC	CASSDSPRGTQYF
TRBV5-6	-	TRBJ2-3	-	TGTGCCAGCAGCTTGCAGGTAGATACGCAGTATTTT	CASSLQVDTQYF
TRBV3-1	-	TRBJ2-3	TRBD2	TGTGCCAGCAGCCAAGATCTAGCGGGGCGACGTACGCAGTATTTT	CASSQDLAGRRTQYF
TRBV6-5	-	TRBJ1-1	-	TGTGCCAGCAGTTACGGTGGCAGGAACACTGAAGCTTTCTTT	CASSYGGRNTEAFF
TRBV7-2	-	TRBJ2-3	TRBD2	TGTGCCAGCAGCTCGACTAGCGGGGGGTTCACAGATACGCAGTATTTT	CASSSTSGGFTDTQYF
TRBV7-8	many	TRBJ2-1	-	TGTGCCAGCAGCTTAGACCCAGGACTCAATGAGCAGTTCTTC	CASSLDPGLNEQFF
TRBV24-1	-	TRBJ2-3	-	TGTGCCACCAGTGAACCAGGCACAGATACGCAGTATTTT	CATSEPGTDTQYF